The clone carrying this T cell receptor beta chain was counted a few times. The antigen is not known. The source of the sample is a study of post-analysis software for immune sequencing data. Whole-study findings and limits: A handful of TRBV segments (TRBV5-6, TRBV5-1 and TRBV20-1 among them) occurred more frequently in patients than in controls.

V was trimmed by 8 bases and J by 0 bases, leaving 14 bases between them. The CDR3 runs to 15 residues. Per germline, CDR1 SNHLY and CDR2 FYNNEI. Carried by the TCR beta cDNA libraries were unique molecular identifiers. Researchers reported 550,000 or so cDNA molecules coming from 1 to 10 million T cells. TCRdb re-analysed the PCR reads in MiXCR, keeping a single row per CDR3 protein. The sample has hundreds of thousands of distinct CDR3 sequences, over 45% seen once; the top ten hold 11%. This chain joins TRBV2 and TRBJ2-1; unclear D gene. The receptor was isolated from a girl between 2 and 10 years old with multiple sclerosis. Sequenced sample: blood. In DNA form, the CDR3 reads TGTGCCAGCCACCCGAGCTTCCTCTCCTACAATGAGCAGTTCTTC. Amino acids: CASHPSFLSYNEQFF.